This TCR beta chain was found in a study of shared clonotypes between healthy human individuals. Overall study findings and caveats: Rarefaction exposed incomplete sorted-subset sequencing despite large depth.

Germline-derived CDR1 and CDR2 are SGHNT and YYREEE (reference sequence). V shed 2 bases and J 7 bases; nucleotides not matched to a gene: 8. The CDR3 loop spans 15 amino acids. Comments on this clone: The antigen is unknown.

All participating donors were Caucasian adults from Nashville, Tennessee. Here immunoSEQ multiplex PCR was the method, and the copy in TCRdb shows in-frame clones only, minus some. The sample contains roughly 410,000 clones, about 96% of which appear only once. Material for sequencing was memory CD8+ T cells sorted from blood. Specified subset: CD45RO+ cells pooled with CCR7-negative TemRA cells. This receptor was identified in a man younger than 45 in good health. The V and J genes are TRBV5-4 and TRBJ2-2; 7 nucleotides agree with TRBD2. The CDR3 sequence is CASSFEAREVGELFF. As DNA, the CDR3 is TGTGCCAGCAGCTTTGAGGCCCGGGAGGTCGGGGAGCTGTTTTTT.